One sample yielded the 25 T cell receptor beta chains listed below, sequenced in a study of T cells in Graves' hyperthyroidism and ophthalmopathy. Amplified TCR beta CDR3 regions derived from RNA transcripts. The HTBI set primed first-round TCR CDR3 RT-PCR. TCRdb re-called the multiplex PCR reads through MiXCR, storing one row per CDR3 protein. The data hold around 600,000 distinct CDR3 sequences, with 12% to 15% observed a single time. Material: blood. The source is a woman under 30 with Graves' ophthalmopathy.

This clonotype was counted ten times or more. This rearrangement joins TRBV2 to TRBJ2-3; 8 nucleotides align to TRBD2. The CDR3 has 14 amino acids. V was clipped by 7 bases and J by 3 bases; unmatched bases: 6. Germline values: CDR1 SNHLY, CDR2 FYNNEI. The CDR3, as DNA: TGTGCCAGCAAGGCGGGACTAGAGACAGATACGCAGTATTTT. Translating gives CASKAGLETDTQYF.

This clonotype has ten or more counts. The rearrangement links TRBV27 to TRBJ1-2, with a weak D call TRBD1 (6 bases). V was shortened by 7 bases and J by 6 bases, with 12 bases between the two germline ends. Germline V CDR1 and CDR2: MNHEY, SMNVEV (reference sequence). CDR3 length: 12 residues. CDR3 DNA: TGTGCCAGCACGACAGGATCAAATGGCTACACCTTC. Translating it yields CASTTGSNGYTF.

This clonotype was counted many times. The rearrangement uses TRBV4-3 and TRBJ2-3, with 8 bases identical to TRBD2. Germline values: CDR1 LGHNA, CDR2 YSLEER. The CDR3 contains 17 residues. Unmatched junction bases numbered 5, after V lost 0 bases and J lost 0 bases. Here the CDR3 DNA reads TGCGCCAGCAGCCAAGATCGCGCTAGCGGGAGCACAGATACGCAGTATTTT. This codes for CASSQDRASGSTDTQYF.

Ten or more counts support this clonotype. In DNA, the CDR3 is TGCAGTGCTAGAGATCTGAGGGGGGTTTTTGGGTCGGGCTACACCTTC. This translates into CSARDLRGVFGSGYTF. This chain connects TRBV20-1 to TRBJ1-2; D perhaps matches TRBD1 (6 bases). The V gene's germline CDR1 is DFQATT and CDR2 SNEGSKA (reference sequence). The CDR3 runs 16 residues. Trimming left V 0 bases short and J 8 bases short, with 22 bases between.

As for this clonotype: Since a much larger clone is just one base distant, this may be a read error. The rearrangement links TRBV11-2 to TRBJ2-1, with D tentatively TRBD2 (6 bases). CDR3 length equals 14 residues. The germline gives CDR1 SGHAT, CDR2 FQNNGV. V lost 5 bases and J lost 8, with 16 bases in between. DNA for the CDR3: TGTGCCAGCAGCCAAGTAGAAGCGGGCGATGAGCAGTTCTTC. Its translation is CASSQVEAGDEQFF.

Ten or more counts support this clonotype. V gene TRBV6-2 or TRBV6-3 combines with J gene TRBJ1-1, with D maybe TRBD1 (5 bases). Deletions cut 2 bases from V and 4 bases from J, with 14 bases between. CDR3 size: 15 residues. In germline, CDR1 is MNHEY, CDR2 SVGEGT. CDR3 amino acids: CASSYPQGKVTEAFF. CDR3 DNA: TGTGCCAGCAGTTACCCCCAGGGCAAGGTCACTGAAGCTTTCTTT.

In its sample, this clonotype was seen a few times. This may be a read error, as it is one base from a much larger clone. The V and J genes are TRBV7-3 and TRBJ2-1; the D gene could be TRBD1 or TRBD2 (6 bases each). Per the germline V gene, CDR1 is SGHTA and CDR2 is FQGTGA. This CDR3 is built from 16 residues. V was cut by 2 bases and J by 5 bases, with 16 bases left in between. The CDR3 is CASSLGGFAGDNEQFF. DNA of the CDR3: TGTGCCAGCAGCTTAGGGGGGTTCGCAGGGGACAATGAGCAGTTCTTC.

This clonotype was detected ten times or more. The chain uses TRBV28 and TRBJ2-7, with 8 bases lining up with TRBD1. The CDR3 runs 14 residues. Germline V gene sequence: CDR1 MDHEN, CDR2 SYDVKM. The V segment lost 7 bases and the J segment 1 base; nucleotides outside the gene matches: 6. DNA for the CDR3: TGTGCCAGCATGTACAGGGGGTTTTCCTACGAGCAGTACTTC. It translates to CASMYRGFSYEQYF.

Points on this clonotype: One junction end disagrees with the germline gene, perhaps due to a read error. The gene calls are TRBV5-4 and TRBJ2-2; TRBD2 is a possible D gene (5 bases). CDR3 length: 12 residues. Germline V gives CDR1 SGHNT, CDR2 YYREEE (reference sequence). DNA for the CDR3: TGTGCCAGCAGCTTGAGTACCGGGGAGCTGTCTTTT. Encoded protein: CASSLSTGELSF.

This clonotype showed up just a few times. The J gene is TRBJ2-5, the V gene TRBV27; D gene uncertain. The germline CDR1 and CDR2 sequences are MNHEY and SMNVEV (reference sequence). The CDR3 is made up of 16 amino acids. V shed 4 bases and J shed 2 bases, with 17 bases lying between them. Written as DNA, the CDR3 is TGTGCCAGCAGTTCCCTGGGCGGTAATTCTCAAGAGACCCAGTACTTC. It yields the protein CASSSLGGNSQETQYF.

This clonotype was found many times. The rearrangement uses TRBV11-2 and TRBJ2-1; D is tentatively TRBD1 or TRBD2 (5 bases each). The germline CDR1 and CDR2 sequences are SGHAT and FQNNGV. The CDR3 has 16 residues. V lost 4 bases, J lost 2 bases, and 15 bases lay in between. The DNA for the CDR3 is TGTGCCAGCAGCTCAGCTTACGGGGCTACCTACAATGAGCAGTTCTTC. It codes for CASSSAYGATYNEQFF.

This clonotype was seen a handful of times. The chain links TRBV4-2 to TRBJ1-2; D might be TRBD1 (5 bases). This CDR3 has 16 amino acids. Germline CDR1 is LGHNA and CDR2 is YNFKEQ. V was clipped by 4 bases and J by 8 bases, with 23 bases between them. CDR3 DNA sequence: TGTGCCAGCAGCCCCCCCTCGGGACTGGATCTGGGCGGCTACACCTTC. Residues: CASSPPSGLDLGGYTF.

The sample holds many counts of this clonotype. The chain recombines TRBV9 with TRBJ2-7; D not certain. Germline CDR1 reads SGDLS; CDR2 reads YYNGEE. There are 13 residues in the CDR3. Trimming left V 0 bases short and J 6 bases short, with 10 bases between. CDR3 DNA: TGTGCCAGCAGCGTAGACGCGGCTCTCGAGCAGTACTTC. It is translated as CASSVDAALEQYF.

This clonotype was seen at least ten times. The J gene is TRBJ1-4, the V gene TRBV12-3 or TRBV12-4, with 8 bases that match TRBD1. The V and J ends lost 5 bases and 8 bases, in that order; junction bases with no gene match: 4. This CDR3 has 13 amino acids. CDR3 bases: TGTGCCAGCAGTCGCGGGACAGGCGAAAAACTGTTTTTT. Translating it yields CASSRGTGEKLFF.

This clonotype came up many times. This sequence joins TRBV20-1 and TRBJ2-7, with 11 bases fitting TRBD1. This CDR3 comprises 14 residues. Germline loops: CDR1 DFQATT, CDR2 SNEGSKA (reference sequence). V gave up 2 bases and J gave up 5 bases; unmatched junction bases: 5. Written as DNA, the CDR3 is TGCAGTGCTAGATGGGGGACAGGGGGGCACGAGCAGTACTTC. Translating gives CSARWGTGGHEQYF.

This clonotype was counted many times. This sequence joins TRBV7-2 and TRBJ2-1; 9 positions match TRBD1. Trimming removed 1 base from V and 4 bases from J; junction bases left unmatched: 2. This CDR3 comprises 15 residues. CDR1 is SGHTA and CDR2 is FQGNSA in the germline V gene. CDR3 protein: CASSLGQGEYNEQFF. The CDR3 DNA sequence: TGTGCCAGCAGCTTAGGACAGGGGGAGTACAATGAGCAGTTCTTC.

V and J are TRBV19 and TRBJ1-3; D unclear. CDR3 size: 15 residues. The V end was cut by 3 bases, the J end by 4 bases, with 13 bases between. CDR1 LNHDA and CDR2 SQIVND come from the germline V gene (reference sequence). The CDR3 is CASSIFWNSGNTIYF. In DNA form, the CDR3 reads TGTGCCAGTAGTATCTTTTGGAATTCAGGAAACACCATATATTTT. The entire variable domain, with the rest obtained from reference TRBV19 and TRBJ1-3, is as follows: DGGITQSPKYLFRKEGQNVTLSCEQNLNHDAMYWYRQDPGQGLRLIYYSQIVNDFQKGDIAEGYSVSREKKESFPLTVTSAQKNPTAFYLCASSIFWNSGNTIYFGEGSWLTVV.

CDR3 region: CASSLGAVGHTDTQYF. The CDR3 DNA reads TGTGCCAGCAGCTTAGGAGCCGTTGGCCACACAGATACGCAGTATTTT. V is TRBV11-3 and J is TRBJ2-3; no clear D gene. With 1 base removed from V and 2 bases from J, the gap between germline ends came to 13 bases. This CDR3 region has 16 residues. CDR1 and CDR2 from the germline V gene are SGHNT and YENEEA.

This clonotype has a handful of counts. This chain joins TRBV19 and TRBJ1-6; 7 bases fit TRBD1. Germline CDR1 reads LNHDA; CDR2 reads SQIVND (reference sequence). The V gene end was trimmed by 3 bases and the J gene end by 8 bases; junction bases not matched to a gene: 7. The CDR3 totals 15 residues. The CDR3 is CASSIAGTADSPLHF. The CDR3 DNA is TGTGCCAGTAGTATCGCTGGGACAGCCGATTCACCCCTCCACTTT.

As concerns this clonotype: One base away lies a much larger clone, so this may be a sequencing read error. The rearrangement links TRBV3-1 to TRBJ1-1, with D uncertain. Germline-derived CDR1 and CDR2 are LGHDT and YNNKEL (reference sequence). The CDR3 is 13 residues long. This CDR3 is CASGQAESTEAFF. The CDR3 coding sequence is TGTGCCAGCGGCCAAGCTGAGAGCACTGAAGCTTTCTTT. Full variable domain (missing parts from reference TRBV3-1 and TRBJ1-1): DTAVSQTPKYLVTQMGNDKSIKCEQNLGHDTMYWYKQDSKKFLKIMFSYNNKELIINETVPNRFSPKSPDKAHLNLHINSLELGDSAVYFCASGQAESTEAFFGQGTRLTVV.

The rearrangement uses TRBV24-1 and TRBJ2-1, with 9 bases that match TRBD2. Trimming removed 6 bases from V and 0 bases from J; junction bases left unmatched: 20. Germline assignment: CDR1 KGHDR and CDR2 SFDVKD. The CDR3 is 21 amino acids. The CDR3 sequence: CATSLSSVRRREGSSYNEQFF. In DNA form, the CDR3 reads TGTGCCACCAGTTTGTCCTCAGTCAGGAGGCGGGAGGGGAGCTCCTACAATGAGCAGTTCTTC.

This clonotype was seen repeatedly, ten times or more. The rearrangement joins TRBV29-1 to TRBJ2-7; D uncertain. Germline values: CDR1 SQVTM, CDR2 ANQGSEA. Trimming cost V 4 bases and J 0 bases, with 4 bases left between them. The CDR3 loop spans 11 amino acids. The CDR3 protein is CSVGHSYEQYF. DNA of the CDR3: TGCAGCGTTGGACACTCCTACGAGCAGTACTTC.

This clonotype appeared many times. The gene calls are TRBV2 and TRBJ2-1; 8 positions match TRBD2. The CDR3 loop spans 14 amino acids. Looked up from germline, CDR1 is SNHLY and CDR2 is FYNNEI. V was pared by 11 bases and J by 4 bases, with 10 bases of the junction left unmatched. This CDR3 reads CAALAGRGYNEQFF. In DNA, the CDR3 is TGTGCCGCCCTCGCCGGGAGGGGATACAATGAGCAGTTCTTC.

This clonotype was recorded many times. This sequence joins TRBV2 and TRBJ1-1; D is possibly TRBD1 (5 bases). V was pared by 6 bases and J by 2 bases, with 13 bases between. The germline V gene has CDR1 SNHLY and CDR2 FYNNEI. The CDR3 runs 14 residues. The CDR3 DNA is TGTGCCAGCAGGGGGGGTGAGGGTAACACTGAAGCTTTCTTT. Its protein product is CASRGGEGNTEAFF.

This clonotype was seen a handful of times. One junction end does not reproduce the germline sequence, and a read error may be involved. The V call is TRBV7-7, the J call TRBJ2-7; 7 bases map to TRBD2. Per the germline V gene, CDR1 is SSHAT and CDR2 is FNYEAQ (reference sequence). The CDR3 length is 21 residues. CDR3: CASSLVVGRENQPGASYEQYF. As DNA, the CDR3 is TGTGCTAGCAGCTTAGTAGTCGGGCGGGAGAACCAACCCGGGGCATCCTACGAGCAGTACTTC.